This passage covers 11 T cell receptor beta chains from one sample sequenced in a study of T cell responses to AZD1222 COVID-19 vaccine. Clones were read by immunoSEQ multiplex PCR, and TCRdb kept only the in-frame ones, dropping some. Altogether about 100,000 clones are present, 90% being singletons, with the ten largest covering roughly 1.4%. Material: peripheral blood, obtained on day 0 of AZD1222 vaccination. These receptors were collected from an adult in good health.

This clone was counted a single time. V gene TRBV6-5 combines with J gene TRBJ1-1; D gene unclear. The CDR3 runs 12 residues. CDR1 MNHEY and CDR2 SVGAGI come from the germline V gene. V lost 5 bases and J 6 bases, leaving 10 bases between the germline ends. CDR3 sequence (DNA): TGTGCCAGCAGTCCCACTGGTTCTGAAGCTTTCTTT. Translation gives CASSPTGSEAFF.

The chain joins TRBV4-1 to TRBJ1-5; the D is unclear. Trimming left V 0 bases short and J 4 bases short, with 13 bases between. CDR1 MGHRA and CDR2 YSYEKL come from the germline V gene. The CDR3 loop spans 16 amino acids. This chain's CDR3 is CASSQDGQARNQPQHF. The CDR3 bases are TGCGCCAGCAGCCAAGATGGCCAGGCGAGGAATCAGCCCCAGCATTTT.

The gene calls are TRBV7-9 and TRBJ1-6; the match to TRBD1 covers 11 bases. Germline CDR1 reads SEHNR; CDR2 reads FQNEAQ (reference sequence). The CDR3 is 15 amino acids. Germline trimming cut 5 bases from V and 9 bases from J; bases unmatched to any gene: 6. The CDR3 coding sequence is TGTGCCAGCAGCCAGGGACAGGGGGGAGGTTCACCCCTCCACTTT. This sequence encodes CASSQGQGGGSPLHF.

The chain recombines TRBV5-1 with TRBJ2-5, with TRBD2 as a possible D gene (6 bases). The CDR3 is 13 amino acids. Trimming took off 4 bases at V and 3 bases at J, with 10 bases between the two ends. The germline gives CDR1 SGHRS, CDR2 YFSETQ. CDR3 residues: CASSKAGKETQYF. CDR3 nucleotides: TGCGCCAGCAGCAAGGCGGGAAAAGAGACCCAGTACTTC.

The chain uses TRBV6-1 and TRBJ1-1, with D possibly TRBD1 on 5 matching bases. V lost 2 bases and J lost 3, with 13 bases in between. The CDR3 is 15 residues long. Germline V CDR1 and CDR2: MNHNS, SASEGT. For the CDR3, the DNA is TGTGCCAGCAGTGAACTCTGGGGACGGGACACTGAAGCTTTCTTT. This gives the protein CASSELWGRDTEAFF.

The chain has TRBV5-4 and TRBJ2-3, with TRBD2 identical over 15 bases. Germline assignment: CDR1 SGHNT and CDR2 YYREEE (reference sequence). The ends lost 4 bases at V and 5 bases at J; junction bases unmatched: 2. The CDR3 extends over 15 amino acids. The CDR3 coding sequence is TGTGCCAGCAGCCCGGGACTAGCGGGGGGAGATACGCAGTATTTT. It yields the protein CASSPGLAGGDTQYF.

The chain is built from TRBV12-3 or TRBV12-4 and TRBJ1-4; no definite D call. This CDR3 has 13 amino acids. The ends were cut back, 10 bases at V and 3 bases at J, with 12 bases in the middle. CDR3 sequence: CATRGSANEKLFF. The CDR3 coding sequence is TGTGCCACCAGAGGGTCGGCTAATGAAAAACTGTTTTTT.

This chain connects TRBV12-3 or TRBV12-4 to TRBJ2-1; D not certain. Trimming stripped 6 bases from V and 10 bases from J, with 16 bases between. CDR3 length: 13 residues. The DNA for the CDR3 is TGTGCCAGCAGCCTGGCTGCCCCCGACGAGCAGTTCTTC. Amino acids: CASSLAAPDEQFF.

This chain uses TRBV19 with TRBJ1-6; 7 bases fit TRBD1. The length of the CDR3 is 14 residues. Germline V CDR1 and CDR2: LNHDA, SQIVND (reference sequence). V gave up 3 bases and J gave up 10 bases; unmatched junction bases: 6. CDR3 coding DNA: TGTGCCAGTAGTATCGGACAGGCTATCTCACCCCTCCACTTT. Its protein is CASSIGQAISPLHF.

The CDR3 protein is CASSFLPGGKETQYF. For the CDR3, the DNA is TGTGCCAGCAGTTTTTTGCCGGGGGGAAAAGAGACCCAGTACTTC. The genes are TRBV27 and TRBJ2-5; 7 bases line up with TRBD2. The CDR3 totals 15 residues. The V gene's germline CDR1 is MNHEY and CDR2 SMNVEV (reference sequence). V trimming: 3 bases; J trimming: 3 bases; junction bases outside the gene matches: 7.

The chain links TRBV2 to TRBJ1-2; a weak D match, TRBD1 (5 bases). V gave up 4 bases and J gave up 2 bases, with 11 bases separating them. The length of the CDR3 is 14 residues. CDR1 and CDR2 (germline): SNHLY, FYNNEI. The CDR3: CASSAIGENYGYTF. The CDR3 nucleotides read TGTGCCAGCAGTGCGATAGGGGAGAACTATGGCTACACCTTC.